Presented here are 16 T cell receptor beta chains from one specimen sequenced in a study of blood T cell repertoires in COVID-19. TCRdb keeps only in-frame clones here, not all; method: immunoSEQ multiplex PCR. Of 200,000 to 250,000 clones listed, around 84% were seen once; the top ten hold just under 20%. Input material: peripheral blood. The origin of the receptors is a man in his thirties or forties with active or convalescent COVID-19.

In nucleotides, the CDR3 is TGTGCCAGCAGTTCGCCCGGGGGGCCTAGCACAGATACGCAGTATTTT. Its protein is CASSSPGGPSTDTQYF. The chain carries TRBV28 and TRBJ2-3, with D possibly matching TRBD2 (7 bases). Trimming stripped 4 bases from V and 0 bases from J, with 14 bases between. Germline V CDR1 and CDR2: MDHEN, SYDVKM. The CDR3 is made up of 16 amino acids.

V is TRBV6-4 and J is TRBJ2-3; 9 bases line up with TRBD2. With 2 bases clipped from V and 1 base from J, the junction kept 4 bases outside the gene matches. The CDR3 loop spans 16 amino acids. Germline CDR1 MRHNA, CDR2 SNTAGT. This chain's CDR3 is CASSDEAGGRTDTQYF. The CDR3 DNA reads as TGTGCCAGCAGTGACGAGGCGGGGGGGCGCACAGATACGCAGTATTTT.

The chain recombines TRBV7-6 with TRBJ2-1, with D unclear. The CDR3 has 12 residues. Germline CDR1 is SGHVS and CDR2 is FNYEAQ. V lost 3 bases and J 5 bases, leaving 5 bases between the germline ends. The CDR3 loop is CASSFRDNEQFF. CDR3 bases: TGTGCCAGCAGCTTCCGCGACAATGAGCAGTTCTTC. The full variable domain, in which reference TRBV7-6 and TRBJ2-1 provide the parts outside the CDR3, is GAGVSQSPRYKVTKRGQDVALRCDPISGHVSLYWYRQALGQGPEFLTYFNYEAQQDKSGLPNDRFSAERPEGSISTLTIQRTEQRDSAMYRCASSFRDNEQFFGPGTRLTVL.

V and J are TRBV5-4 and TRBJ1-2, with TRBD1 identical over 12 bases. V was clipped by 2 bases and J by 1 base; unmatched bases: 3. CDR3 length: 16 residues. Germline assignment: CDR1 SGHNT and CDR2 YYREEE (reference sequence). The chain's CDR3 is CASSFGTGGGNYGYTF. CDR3 in DNA: TGTGCCAGCAGCTTTGGGACAGGGGGCGGTAACTATGGCTACACCTTC.

This clone appeared a single time. J is TRBJ2-2 and V is TRBV7-8; the D gene is possibly TRBD2 (7 bases). Germline CDR1 and CDR2: SGHVS and FQNEAQ. This CDR3 is 16 amino acids long. V was shortened by 2 bases and J by 0 bases, with 10 bases between the two germline ends. CDR3 amino acids: CASSLRGRANTGELFF. CDR3 DNA: TGTGCCAGCAGCTTAAGGGGGAGGGCGAACACCGGGGAGCTGTTTTTT.

The chain carries TRBV7-8 and TRBJ2-1; the D is unclear. The V end lost 2 bases, the J end lost 5 bases, and 7 bases lay between the germline ends. Germline CDR1 SGHVS, CDR2 FQNEAQ. The CDR3 totals 13 residues. The CDR3 coding sequence is TGTGCCAGCAGCTTAACAGAGAACAATGAGCAGTTCTTC. It is translated as CASSLTENNEQFF.

The rearrangement links TRBV3-1 (or the pseudogene TRBV3-2) to TRBJ2-3; 9 nucleotides agree with TRBD2. J was trimmed by 1 base and V by 4 bases; bases with no gene match: 3. Germline CDR1 is LGHDT and CDR2 is YNNKEL (reference sequence). The CDR3 length is 15 residues. CDR3 DNA sequence: TGTGCCAGCAGCCCCCGACTAGCGGGCACAGATACGCAGTATTTT. The encoded protein is CASSPRLAGTDTQYF.

The chain links TRBV30 to TRBJ2-2, with a tentative D call TRBD2 (6 bases). The V and J ends lost 8 bases and 4 bases respectively, with 14 bases between them. This CDR3 has 13 amino acids. Germline CDR1 reads GTSNPN; CDR2 reads SVGIG (reference sequence). As DNA, the CDR3 is TGTGCCACTTTCGACGGGGGCACCGGGGAGCTGTTTTTT. Translating it yields CATFDGGTGELFF.

The chain carries TRBV11-2 and TRBJ1-3, with D uncertain. The V end lost 5 bases, the J end lost 0 bases, and 11 bases lay between the germline ends. The CDR3 length is 15 residues. The germline V gene has CDR1 SGHAT and CDR2 FQNNGV. CDR3 DNA sequence: TGTGCCAGCAGCATAAGTTACTACTCTGGAAACACCATATATTTT. Protein sequence: CASSISYYSGNTIYF.

The V call is TRBV6-5, the J call TRBJ1-5, with D possibly being TRBD1 (5 bases). The CDR3 consists of 15 residues. Germline CDR1 MNHEY, CDR2 SVGAGI. V dropped 8 bases and J dropped 1 base, with 15 bases sitting between them. CDR3 DNA: TGTGCCAGCCGGAGGGAGGGGAAGAGCAATCAGCCCCAGCATTTT. This gives the protein CASRREGKSNQPQHF.

The V and J genes are TRBV7-9 and TRBJ1-1; 12 positions agree with TRBD1. With 1 base clipped from V and 6 bases from J, the junction kept 6 bases outside the gene matches. This CDR3 comprises 16 residues. The germline V gene encodes CDR1 SEHNR and CDR2 FQNEAQ (reference sequence). This CDR3 reads CASSLGGTGGRAEAFF. CDR3 DNA sequence: TGTGCCAGCAGCTTAGGAGGGACAGGGGGCAGGGCTGAAGCTTTCTTT.

The chain carries TRBV18 and TRBJ2-6; D unclear. V gave up 5 bases and J gave up 4 bases, with 9 bases separating them. The CDR3 runs to 14 residues. Germline CDR1 is KGHSH and CDR2 is LQKENI. CDR3 in amino acids: CASSGPPGANVLTF. The CDR3 DNA sequence: TGTGCCAGCTCAGGCCCCCCCGGGGCCAACGTCCTGACTTTC.

This clone was seen only once. This chain uses TRBV3-1 (or the pseudogene TRBV3-2) with TRBJ2-3, with 11 bases matching TRBD2. V was pared by 4 bases and J by 4 bases, with 4 bases of the junction left unmatched. Germline assignment: CDR1 LGHDT and CDR2 YNNKEL (reference sequence). The CDR3 runs 15 residues. The CDR3 DNA reads as TGTGCCAGCAGCCGTAGCGGGGGGGCCTCAGATACGCAGTATTTT. Translation gives CASSRSGGASDTQYF.

This clone occurred once. The chain combines TRBV5-4 with TRBJ2-7; possibly TRBD2 for D (5 bases). Germline CDR1 is SGHNT and CDR2 is YYREEE (reference sequence). The V end lost 0 bases, the J end lost 7 bases, and 17 bases lay between the germline ends. The CDR3 has 15 amino acids. CDR3 loop: CASSLGGLRPGEQYF. For the CDR3, the DNA is TGTGCCAGCAGCTTGGGCGGGCTCCGGCCTGGAGAGCAGTACTTC.

The rearrangement joins TRBV18 to TRBJ2-1; 9 bases align to TRBD1. CDR1 and CDR2 from the germline V gene are KGHSH and LQKENI. Germline trimming cut 5 bases from V and 6 bases from J; bases unmatched to any gene: 8. This CDR3 comprises 15 residues. CDR3 coding DNA: TGTGCCAGCTCAAAGGGGACAGGGAATAGCAATGAGCAGTTCTTC. It specifies CASSKGTGNSNEQFF.

This chain links TRBV12-5 with TRBJ2-7; TRBD1 might be the D (7 bases). The CDR3 length is 11 residues. Germline CDR1 is LGHNT and CDR2 is FRNRAP. CDR3 protein: CAQGRSVPWYF. Written as DNA, the CDR3 is TGTGCACAGGGGAGGTCTGTGCCGTGGTACTTC.